The T cell receptor (beta chain) described here comes from a study of T cell repertoires and leukemia-associated antigens. The wider study: Effective reads per sample ranged from about 3 to 5.0 million. Study results and limitations: Specificity and function of the expanded clones need further investigation.

Each CDR3 protein is one row after TCRdb ran MiXCR on the 5' RACE reads. The data contain about 10,000 distinct CDR3 sequences, roughly 43% of them singletons. Germline lookup yields CDR1 SGHTS and CDR2 YDEGEE. V lost 4 bases and J 2 bases, leaving 15 bases between the germline ends. The CDR3 consists of 15 residues. This clonotype turned up a few times. Antigen specificity is unknown. This TCR was sampled from a female donor in good health. Sequencing used CD3+ T cells sorted from blood and cultured. This rearrangement joins TRBV5-8 to TRBJ1-1; D may be TRBD1 (6 bases). CDR3 DNA: TGTGCCAGCAGCACCGGACAGAGCTTTAACACTGAAGCTTTCTTT. Protein: CASSTGQSFNTEAFF.